This entry features one TCR beta chain sequence. Its matching antigen is unknown. Semi-nested PCR with Nested Universal Primer A followed constant-region reverse priming of full-length variable regions. MiXCR was run by TCRdb on the 5' RACE reads, yielding one entry per CDR3 protein. The sample carries approximately 41,000 distinct CDR3 sequences, 29% recorded once. The germline gives CDR1 MNHEY, CDR2 SVGAGI. The CDR3 runs to 14 residues. Trimming left V 7 bases short and J 4 bases short, with 13 bases between. Study findings and constraints: Tumor-infiltrating Treg TCR alpha and beta sequences overlapped most with tumor naive CD4+ T cells, then blood naive. Whole repertoires were not studied in the larger cohort, only one V-J beta rearrangement.

Memory CD4+ T cells were sorted as CD4+CD45RO+CD25- cells. The sequencing sample was made of memory CD4+ T cells sorted from a lymph node. The sample's subset: memory CD4+ T cells, CD4+CD45RO+CD25-. The chain links TRBV6-5 to TRBJ2-2, with TRBD2 as a possible D gene (5 bases). This clonotype was sampled from a female donor with breast cancer. This chain's CDR3 is CASKREMGTGELFF. For the CDR3, the DNA is TGTGCCAGCAAGAGGGAAATGGGCACCGGGGAGCTGTTTTTT.